Listed below are T cell receptor beta chains from one sample, sequenced in a study of blood T cells in healthy people across ages. TCRdb used MiXCR to reprocess the 5' RACE reads, holding one entry per CDR3 protein. The data contain approximately 1.5 million distinct CDR3 sequences, 42% of them singletons. Sequenced material: blood. Every receptor here comes from a woman aged 18-29 years in good health. CDR3s include the opening cysteine and the closing phenylalanine or tryptophan.

cdr3_aa: CANPRRRGLEEQYF
j_call: TRBJ2-7
v_call: TRBV2

cdr3_aa: CAISPTGRNNEQYF
j_call: TRBJ2-5
v_call: TRBV10-3

cdr3_aa: CASSQSTGSYQETQYF
j_call: TRBJ2-5
v_call: TRBV4-1

cdr3_aa: CASSQGDVSSYEQYF
j_call: TRBJ2-7
v_call: TRBV7-9

cdr3_aa: CASSVEGLARYEQFF
j_call: TRBJ2-1
v_call: TRBV9

cdr3_aa: CASRRPGPLYNSPLHF
j_call: TRBJ1-6
v_call: TRBV25-1

cdr3_aa: CASSYFVEGEAFF
j_call: TRBJ1-1
v_call: TRBV6-5

cdr3_aa: CASSTRQGSSIGYTF
j_call: TRBJ1-2
v_call: TRBV12-3/TRBV12-4

cdr3_aa: CASSPPGHGYEQYF
j_call: TRBJ2-7
v_call: TRBV6-5

cdr3_aa: CSADSGPNSYEQYF
j_call: TRBJ2-7
v_call: TRBV20-1

cdr3_aa: CAISESAGSSETQYF
j_call: -
v_call: TRBV10-3

cdr3_aa: CASSYGTEVYTF
j_call: TRBJ1-2
v_call: TRBV6-6

cdr3_aa: CASSWGSSGYEQYF
j_call: TRBJ2-7
v_call: TRBV27

cdr3_aa: CASSRGRGPLTTGTQYF
j_call: TRBJ2-3
v_call: TRBV25-1

cdr3_aa: CASSQDSGRAYEQFF
j_call: TRBJ2-1
v_call: TRBV4-1

cdr3_aa: CASRGTGLIGGYTF
j_call: TRBJ1-2
v_call: TRBV12-3/TRBV12-4